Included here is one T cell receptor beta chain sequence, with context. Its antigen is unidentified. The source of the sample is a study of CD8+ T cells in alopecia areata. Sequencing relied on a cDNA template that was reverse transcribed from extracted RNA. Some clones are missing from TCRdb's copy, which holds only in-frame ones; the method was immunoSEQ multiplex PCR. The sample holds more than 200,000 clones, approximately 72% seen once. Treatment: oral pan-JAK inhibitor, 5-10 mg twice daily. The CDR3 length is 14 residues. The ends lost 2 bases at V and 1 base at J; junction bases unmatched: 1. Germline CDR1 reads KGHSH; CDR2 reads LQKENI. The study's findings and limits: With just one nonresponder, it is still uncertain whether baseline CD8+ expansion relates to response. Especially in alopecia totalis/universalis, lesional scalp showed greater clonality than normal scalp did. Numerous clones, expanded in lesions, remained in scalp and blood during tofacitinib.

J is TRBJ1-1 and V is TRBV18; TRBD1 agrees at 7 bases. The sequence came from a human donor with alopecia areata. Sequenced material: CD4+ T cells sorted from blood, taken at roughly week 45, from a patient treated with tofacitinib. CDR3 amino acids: CASSPTGANTEAFF. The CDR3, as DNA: TGTGCCAGCTCACCAACAGGGGCGAACACTGAAGCTTTCTTT.